This T cell receptor beta chain was obtained from a study of cytomegalovirus exposure and HLA in healthy donors. Study as a whole: The 110 or so validation repertoires used a platform that matched the one used for the approximately 670 first-cohort repertoires, as a later analysis reported. Study-level findings and limits: Investigators reported 150 to 200 TCR beta chains as tied to cytomegalovirus.

There are 15 residues in the CDR3. Germline V gene data show CDR1 as MNHNS and CDR2 as SASEGT. Trimming removed 4 bases from V and 6 bases from J; junction bases left unmatched: 10. With respect to this clone: What it recognizes is unknown.

Only in-frame clones appear in the TCRdb table, and some are missing; sequencing was by immunoSEQ multiplex PCR. The table records 150,000 to 200,000 clones, roughly 96% of them present only once. The donors were in the roughly 130-subject validation cohort, distinct from the roughly 600-subject first cohort. The chain recombines TRBV6-1 with TRBJ2-3, with 7 bases identical to TRBD1. The sample was PBMCs. The source of this sequence is a woman between 18 and 29 years old in good health and CMV-seronegative. CDR3 sequence (DNA): TGTGCCAGCAGTGGAGACAGGGTGTCAAGTGATACGCAGTATTTT. Protein sequence: CASSGDRVSSDTQYF.